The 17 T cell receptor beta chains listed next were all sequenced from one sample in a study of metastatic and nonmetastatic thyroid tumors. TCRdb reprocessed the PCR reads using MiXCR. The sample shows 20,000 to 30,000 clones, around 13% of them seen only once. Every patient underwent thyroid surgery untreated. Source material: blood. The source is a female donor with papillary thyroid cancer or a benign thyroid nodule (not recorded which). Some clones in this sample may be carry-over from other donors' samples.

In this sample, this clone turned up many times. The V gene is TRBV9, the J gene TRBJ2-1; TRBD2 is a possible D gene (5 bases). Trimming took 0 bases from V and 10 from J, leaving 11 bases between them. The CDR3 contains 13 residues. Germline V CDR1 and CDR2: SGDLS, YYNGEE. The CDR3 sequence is CASSVAGLGEQFF. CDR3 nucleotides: TGTGCCAGCAGCGTAGCGGGGTTAGGGGAGCAGTTCTTC.

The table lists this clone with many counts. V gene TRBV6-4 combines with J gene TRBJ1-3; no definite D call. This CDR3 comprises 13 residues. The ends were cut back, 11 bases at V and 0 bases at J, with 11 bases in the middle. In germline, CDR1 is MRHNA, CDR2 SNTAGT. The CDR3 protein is CAARDLSGNTIYF. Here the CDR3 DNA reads TGTGCCGCGAGAGATCTCTCTGGAAACACCATATATTTT.

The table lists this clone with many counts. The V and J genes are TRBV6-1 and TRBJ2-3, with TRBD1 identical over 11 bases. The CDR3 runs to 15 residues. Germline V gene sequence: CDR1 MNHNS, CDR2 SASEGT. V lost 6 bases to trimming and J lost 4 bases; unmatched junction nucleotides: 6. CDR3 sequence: CASSPGQGAADTQYF. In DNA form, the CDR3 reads TGTGCCAGCAGCCCCGGACAGGGGGCGGCAGATACGCAGTATTTT.

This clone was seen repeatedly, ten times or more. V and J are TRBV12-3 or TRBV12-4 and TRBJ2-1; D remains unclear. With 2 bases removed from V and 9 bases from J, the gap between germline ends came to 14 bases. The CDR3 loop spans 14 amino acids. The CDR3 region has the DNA TGTGCCAGCAGTTTAATCTTGCAGAGCAGTGAGCAGTTCTTC. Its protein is CASSLILQSSEQFF.

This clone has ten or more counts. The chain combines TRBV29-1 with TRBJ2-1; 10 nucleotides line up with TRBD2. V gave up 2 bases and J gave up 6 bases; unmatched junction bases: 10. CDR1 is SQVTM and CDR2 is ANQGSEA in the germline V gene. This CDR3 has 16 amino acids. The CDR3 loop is CSVESASGSRGNEQFF. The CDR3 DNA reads TGCAGCGTTGAATCGGCTAGCGGGAGTCGGGGCAATGAGCAGTTCTTC.

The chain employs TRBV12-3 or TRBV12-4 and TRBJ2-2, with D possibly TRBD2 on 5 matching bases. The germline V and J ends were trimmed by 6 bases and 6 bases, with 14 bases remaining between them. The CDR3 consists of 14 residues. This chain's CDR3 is CASSITTRAGELFF. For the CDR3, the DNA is TGTGCCAGCAGCATTACAACGCGGGCCGGGGAGCTGTTTTTT.

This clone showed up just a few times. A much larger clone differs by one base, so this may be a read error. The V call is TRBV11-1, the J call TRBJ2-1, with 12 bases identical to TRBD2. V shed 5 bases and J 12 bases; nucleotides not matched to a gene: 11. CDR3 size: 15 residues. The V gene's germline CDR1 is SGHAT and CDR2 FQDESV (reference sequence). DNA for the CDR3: TGTGCCAGCAGCCTGGATCTAGCGGGAGGGAAGGGGCAGTTCTTC. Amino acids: CASSLDLAGGKGQFF.

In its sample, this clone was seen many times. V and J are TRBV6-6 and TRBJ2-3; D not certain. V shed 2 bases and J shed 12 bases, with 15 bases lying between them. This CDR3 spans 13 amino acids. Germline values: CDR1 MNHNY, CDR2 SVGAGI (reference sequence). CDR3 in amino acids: CASSYKFELQQYF. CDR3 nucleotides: TGTGCCAGCAGTTACAAATTTGAACTTCAACAGTATTTT.

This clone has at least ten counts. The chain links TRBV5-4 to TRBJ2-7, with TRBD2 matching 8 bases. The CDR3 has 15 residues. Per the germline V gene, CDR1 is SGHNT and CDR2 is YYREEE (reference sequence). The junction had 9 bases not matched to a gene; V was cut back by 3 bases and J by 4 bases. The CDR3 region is CASSSLTGGPYEQYF. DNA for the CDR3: TGTGCCAGCAGCTCCCTCACGGGAGGGCCTTACGAGCAGTACTTC. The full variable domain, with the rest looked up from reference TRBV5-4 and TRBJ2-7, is ETGVTQSPTHLIKTRGQQVTLRCSSQSGHNTVSWYQQALGQGPQFIFQYYREEENGRGNFPPRFSGLQFPNYSSELNVNALELDDSALYLCASSSLTGGPYEQYFGPGTRLTVT.

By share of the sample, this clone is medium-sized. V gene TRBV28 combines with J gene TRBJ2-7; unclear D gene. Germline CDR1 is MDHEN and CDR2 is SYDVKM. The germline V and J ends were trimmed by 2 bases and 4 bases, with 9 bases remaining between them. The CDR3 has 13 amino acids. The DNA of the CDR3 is TGTGCCAGCAGTTTAGCCCCCGAATACGAGCAGTACTTC. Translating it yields CASSLAPEYEQYF.

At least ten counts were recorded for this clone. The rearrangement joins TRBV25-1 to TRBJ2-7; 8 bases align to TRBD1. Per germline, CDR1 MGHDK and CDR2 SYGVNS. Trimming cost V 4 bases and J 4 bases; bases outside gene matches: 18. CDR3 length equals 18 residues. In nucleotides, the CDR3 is TGTGCCAGCAGTGGGTATGACCTCCCGGGACAGGTAAGTTACGAGCAGTACTTC. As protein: CASSGYDLPGQVSYEQYF.

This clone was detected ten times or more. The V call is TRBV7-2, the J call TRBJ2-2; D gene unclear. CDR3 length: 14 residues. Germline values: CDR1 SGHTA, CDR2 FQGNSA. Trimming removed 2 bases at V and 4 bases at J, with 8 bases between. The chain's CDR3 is CASSLQSVTGELFF. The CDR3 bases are TGTGCCAGCAGCTTACAGTCGGTCACCGGGGAGCTGTTTTTT.

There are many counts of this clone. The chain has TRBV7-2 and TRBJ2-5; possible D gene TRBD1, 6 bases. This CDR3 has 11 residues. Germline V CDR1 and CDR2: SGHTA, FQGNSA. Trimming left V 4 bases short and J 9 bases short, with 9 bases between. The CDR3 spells CASSSKGAQYF. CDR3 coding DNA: TGTGCCAGCAGCTCAAAGGGGGCCCAGTACTTC.

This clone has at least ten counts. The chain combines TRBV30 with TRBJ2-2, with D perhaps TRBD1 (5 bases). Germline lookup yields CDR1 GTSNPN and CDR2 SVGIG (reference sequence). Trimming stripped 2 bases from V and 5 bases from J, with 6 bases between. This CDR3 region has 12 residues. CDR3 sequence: CAWSKGTGELFF. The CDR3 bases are TGTGCCTGGAGTAAGGGGACCGGGGAGCTGTTTTTT.

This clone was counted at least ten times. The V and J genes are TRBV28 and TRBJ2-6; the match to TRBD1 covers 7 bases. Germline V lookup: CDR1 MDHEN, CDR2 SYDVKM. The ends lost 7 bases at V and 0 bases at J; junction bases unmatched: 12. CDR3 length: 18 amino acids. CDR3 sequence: CASTLRGHRGSGANVLTF. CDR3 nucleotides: TGTGCCAGCACCTTAAGGGGCCACAGGGGCTCTGGGGCCAACGTCCTGACTTTC.

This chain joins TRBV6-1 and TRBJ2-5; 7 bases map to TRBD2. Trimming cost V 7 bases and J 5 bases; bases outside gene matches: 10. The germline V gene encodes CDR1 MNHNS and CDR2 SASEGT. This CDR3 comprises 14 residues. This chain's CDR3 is CASTHRVGGETQYF. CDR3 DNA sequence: TGTGCCAGCACCCACCGGGTCGGGGGGGAGACCCAGTACTTC.

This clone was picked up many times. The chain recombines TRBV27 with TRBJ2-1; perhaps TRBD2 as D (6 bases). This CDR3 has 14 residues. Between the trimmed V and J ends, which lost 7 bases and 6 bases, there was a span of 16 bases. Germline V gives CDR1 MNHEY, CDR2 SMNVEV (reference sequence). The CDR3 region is CASTRDAGINEQFF. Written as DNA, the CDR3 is TGTGCCAGCACCCGCGATGCGGGAATCAATGAGCAGTTCTTC.